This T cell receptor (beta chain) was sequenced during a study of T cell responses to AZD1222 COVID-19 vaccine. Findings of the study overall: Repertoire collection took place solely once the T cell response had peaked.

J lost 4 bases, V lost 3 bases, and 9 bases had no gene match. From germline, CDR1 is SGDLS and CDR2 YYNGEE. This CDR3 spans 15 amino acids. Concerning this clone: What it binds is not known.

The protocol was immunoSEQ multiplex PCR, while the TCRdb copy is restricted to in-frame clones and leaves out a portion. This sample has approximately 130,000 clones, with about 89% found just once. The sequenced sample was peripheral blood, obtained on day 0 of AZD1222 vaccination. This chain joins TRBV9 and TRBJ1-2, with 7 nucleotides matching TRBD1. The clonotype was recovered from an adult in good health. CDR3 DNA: TGTGCCAGCAGCGCTGGGGACAGCACTCCCTATGGCTACACCTTC. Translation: CASSAGDSTPYGYTF. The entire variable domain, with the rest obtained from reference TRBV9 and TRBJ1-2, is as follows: DSGVTQTPKHLITATGQRVTLRCSPRSGDLSVYWYQQSLDQGLQFLIQYYNGEERAKGNILERFSAQQFPDLHSELNLSSLELGDSALYFCASSAGDSTPYGYTFGSGTRLTVV.